The T cell receptor (beta chain) under discussion was sequenced for a study of cytomegalovirus exposure and HLA in healthy donors. In the study overall: Drawn from HLA-typed donors, tens of millions of unique TCRs were held in an early data release. Findings and caveats of the study: Certain sequence variants were highly shared and formed a cluster, and this cluster was likely a sequencing artifact.

Notes on this clone: Its antigen is not identified.

The PCR had 60 Vbeta and 13 Jbeta primers. Only in-frame clones appear in the TCRdb table, and some are missing; sequencing was by immunoSEQ multiplex PCR. Of some 150,000 clones in the sample, roughly 74% were seen once. The TCR sequence derives from a middle-aged man in good health and CMV-seronegative. Sequenced input: PBMCs.

The CDR3, as DNA: TGTGCCAGCAGCTACAGACGGTCCTCCTACAATGAGCAGTTCTTC. Translation gives CASSYRRSSYNEQFF. The chain joins TRBV5-6 to TRBJ2-1; D is unresolved. Per germline, CDR1 SGHDT and CDR2 YYEEEE. This CDR3 comprises 15 residues. V lost 3 bases and J lost 0, with 10 bases in between.